The clone carrying this T cell receptor beta chain was counted a single time. The record originates from a study of CD8+CD57+ T cells in acquired aplastic anemia. TCR beta VDJ combinations and CDR3 sequences were profiled from genomic DNA. In TCRdb, the reads were re-called with MiXCR into one record per CDR3 protein. Of some 190,000 distinct CDR3 sequences listed, about half were seen once; the top ten hold 2.9%. The CDR3 runs 12 residues. Trimming removed 6 bases from V and 3 bases from J, with 8 bases in between. Looked up from germline, CDR1 is SNHLY and CDR2 is FYNNEI. The TCR originated in a human donor in good health. The sample was sorted CD4+, CD8+, or CD8+CD57+ T cells (not recorded which) from PBMCs. V gene TRBV2 combines with J gene TRBJ1-1, with D possibly being TRBD1 (6 bases). The CDR3 here is CASSTGYTEAFF. The DNA of the CDR3 is TGTGCCAGCAGCACAGGGTACACTGAAGCTTTCTTT.